Following are 23 T cell receptor beta chains from one sample sequenced in a study of blood T cell repertoires in COVID-19. Sequencing used immunoSEQ multiplex PCR; TCRdb keeps in-frame clones, though not all of them. Counted here are some 340,000 clones, 80% to 90% occurring once; the ten biggest clones make up about 2.7%. The specimen was peripheral blood. The receptors stem from a young man with active or convalescent COVID-19.

V usage is TRBV9 and J usage is TRBJ2-7, with 11 nucleotides matching TRBD2. V lost 4 bases and J lost 6; bases outside the gene matches: 3. This CDR3 comprises 13 residues. Germline assignment: CDR1 SGDLS and CDR2 YYNGEE. The CDR3 protein is CASSTSGRGEQYF. The CDR3 bases are TGTGCCAGCAGCACTAGCGGGAGAGGCGAGCAGTACTTC.

The V and J genes are TRBV2 and TRBJ1-4; possible D gene TRBD1, 5 bases. The CDR3 spans 14 residues. Per the germline V gene, CDR1 is SNHLY and CDR2 is FYNNEI. Trimming removed 3 bases at V and 10 bases at J, with 15 bases between. The CDR3 here is CASSDNLTGVKLFF. The DNA for the CDR3 is TGTGCCAGCAGTGATAACTTAACGGGGGTAAAACTGTTTTTT.

This clone was counted at least ten times. This chain links TRBV7-2 with TRBJ2-1, with 10 positions matching TRBD1. The CDR3 consists of 16 residues. Per germline, CDR1 SGHTA and CDR2 FQGNSA. V shed 5 bases and J 8 bases; nucleotides not matched to a gene: 12. The CDR3 sequence: CASSTQARQGAYEQFF. The CDR3 DNA is TGTGCCAGCAGCACTCAAGCCAGACAGGGGGCGTATGAGCAGTTCTTC.

This chain joins TRBV11-2 and TRBJ1-5; no clear D. This CDR3 is built from 14 residues. The V and J ends lost 3 bases and 1 base respectively, with 7 bases between them. Germline CDR1 SGHAT, CDR2 FQNNGV. The CDR3 here is CASSFTGSNQPQHF. In DNA form, the CDR3 reads TGTGCCAGCAGCTTCACGGGGAGCAATCAGCCCCAGCATTTT.

The rearrangement links TRBV6-5 to TRBJ2-1, with 7 positions matching TRBD2. Germline V lookup: CDR1 MNHEY, CDR2 SVGAGI. CDR3 length: 15 residues. V was clipped by 5 bases and J by 0 bases; unmatched bases: 4. DNA for the CDR3: TGTGCCAGCAGTCATAGCGGGTTCTCCTACAATGAGCAGTTCTTC. Protein: CASSHSGFSYNEQFF.

Note on this clone: Different DNA sequences within this sample yield the same CDR3. Here the CDR3 reads CASSPGGLNTEAFF. CDR3 nucleotides: TGTGCCAGCAGCCCGGGGGGTCTGAACACTGAAGCTTTCTTT. The chain joins TRBV7-3 to TRBJ1-1, with D possibly being TRBD1 (5 bases). Germline V gene lookup returns CDR1 SGHTA and CDR2 FQGTGA. The CDR3 length is 14 residues. Trimming shortened V by 5 bases and J by 0 bases, and 10 bases separated the two germline ends.

This chain connects TRBV5-1 to TRBJ1-1; a weak D match, TRBD1 (5 bases). The length of the CDR3 is 15 residues. V was clipped by 6 bases and J by 0 bases, with 15 bases between them. Germline loops: CDR1 SGHRS, CDR2 YFSETQ. The CDR3 DNA reads TGCGCCAGCACCCCCGGCGGGGGAATGAACACTGAAGCTTTCTTT. It yields the protein CASTPGGGMNTEAFF.

V is TRBV6-6 and J is TRBJ2-1; D is perhaps TRBD2 (6 bases). This CDR3 has 16 residues. Germline CDR1 reads MNHNY; CDR2 reads SVGAGI (reference sequence). V was trimmed by 2 bases and J by 2 bases, leaving 13 bases between them. The CDR3 sequence: CASSYTGREPYNEQFF. The CDR3 nucleotides read TGTGCCAGCAGTTACACGGGGCGGGAACCCTACAATGAGCAGTTCTTC.

This rearrangement joins TRBV4-3 to TRBJ1-4; TRBD1 aligns across 8 bases. Germline trimming cut 1 base from V and 7 bases from J; bases unmatched to any gene: 11. This CDR3 has 17 residues. CDR1 is LGHNA and CDR2 is YSLEER in the germline V gene. The CDR3 here is CASSQVPGGRGGEKLFF. Written as DNA, the CDR3 is TGCGCCAGCAGCCAAGTGCCAGGGGGCAGGGGGGGTGAAAAACTGTTTTTT.

This clone came up a few times. The chain links TRBV6-5 to TRBJ2-7; TRBD2 aligns across 11 bases. The V gene's germline CDR1 is MNHEY and CDR2 SVGAGI. Unmatched junction bases numbered 8, after V lost 11 bases and J lost 2 bases. This CDR3 contains 14 residues. The CDR3 protein is CAVKGTSGPYEQYF. CDR3 coding DNA: TGTGCCGTTAAAGGGACTAGCGGACCCTACGAGCAGTACTTC.

The chain carries TRBV6-5 and TRBJ1-2; D possibly corresponds to TRBD1 (5 bases). The CDR3 is made up of 15 amino acids. CDR1 MNHEY and CDR2 SVGAGI come from the germline V gene. The germline V and J ends were trimmed by 5 bases and 5 bases, with 18 bases remaining between them. CDR3 bases: TGTGCCAGCAGTACCCTGGGGGGAGCAGGATATGGCTACACCTTC. Residues: CASSTLGGAGYGYTF.

The chain recombines TRBV15 with TRBJ2-1; TRBD2 agrees at 11 bases. Germline CDR1 and CDR2: LNHNV and YYDKDF (reference sequence). The V segment lost 1 base and the J segment 9 bases; nucleotides outside the gene matches: 11. The CDR3 length is 17 residues. CDR3 loop: CATSRGSVAGGPSEQFF. CDR3 bases: TGTGCCACCAGCAGAGGATCTGTAGCGGGAGGGCCATCTGAGCAGTTCTTC.

V gene TRBV29-1 combines with J gene TRBJ2-2, with D perhaps matching TRBD2 (6 bases). Trimming removed 7 bases at V and 4 bases at J, with 16 bases between. Germline loops: CDR1 SQVTM, CDR2 ANQGSEA. The CDR3 runs 14 residues. The CDR3 sequence: CSARELEGTGELFF. CDR3 in DNA: TGCAGCGCCCGGGAACTGGAGGGCACCGGGGAGCTGTTTTTT.

This chain links TRBV2 with TRBJ1-1, with D possibly TRBD1 on 6 matching bases. The V end lost 2 bases, the J end lost 7 bases, and 14 bases lay between the germline ends. CDR1 and CDR2 from the germline V gene are SNHLY and FYNNEI. The CDR3 extends over 14 amino acids. This chain's CDR3 is CASSEYPGQSEAFF. The CDR3 nucleotides read TGTGCCAGCAGTGAATACCCTGGACAGAGTGAAGCTTTCTTT.

The chain couples TRBV4-2 to TRBJ2-7, with D possibly matching TRBD1 (6 bases). Per germline, CDR1 LGHNA and CDR2 YNFKEQ. The V end was cut by 1 base, the J end by 5 bases, with 15 bases between. The CDR3 contains 15 residues. DNA for the CDR3: TGTGCCAGCAGCCAAGGGAGCCAGGGGTGGCACGAGCAGTACTTC. As protein: CASSQGSQGWHEQYF.

The chain carries TRBV15 and TRBJ2-7; TRBD2 agrees at 8 bases. Germline trimming cut 1 base from V and 6 bases from J; bases unmatched to any gene: 8. This CDR3 region has 15 residues. Per germline, CDR1 LNHNV and CDR2 YYDKDF (reference sequence). CDR3 region: CATSRGGLAGAEQYF. As DNA, the CDR3 is TGTGCCACCAGCAGAGGGGGTCTAGCGGGCGCCGAGCAGTACTTC. Together with reference TRBV15 and TRBJ2-7, the CDR3 gives the full variable domain: DAMVIQNPRYQVTQFGKPVTLSCSQTLNHNVMYWYQQKSSQAPKLLFHYYDKDFNNEADTPDNFQSRRPNTSFCFLDIRSPGLGDTAMYLCATSRGGLAGAEQYFGPGTRLTVT.

This clone appeared a few times. The J gene is TRBJ1-6, the V gene TRBV6-6; no definite D call. CDR1 is MNHNY and CDR2 is SVGAGI in the germline V gene (reference sequence). CDR3 length equals 14 residues. Trimming took off 2 bases at V and 7 bases at J, with 9 bases between the two ends. CDR3 sequence: CASSYPGGNSPLHF. CDR3 bases: TGTGCCAGCAGTTACCCGGGAGGGAATTCACCCCTCCACTTT.

This clone was observed a few times. The rearrangement joins TRBV6-2 or TRBV6-3 to TRBJ1-5; D is unclear. Germline CDR1 is MNHEY and CDR2 is SVGEGT. CDR3 size: 17 residues. V was cut by 4 bases and J by 0 bases, with 16 bases left in between. The CDR3 reads CASSSAPRWVSNQPQHF. As DNA, the CDR3 is TGTGCCAGCAGTTCGGCCCCGAGGTGGGTTAGCAATCAGCCCCAGCATTTT.

The chain combines TRBV7-2 with TRBJ2-3, with 9 bases lining up with TRBD1. The J segment lost 4 bases and the V segment lost 5 bases, leaving 10 bases of the junction unmatched. The CDR3 sequence is 16 residues long. In germline, CDR1 is SGHTA, CDR2 FQGNSA. The CDR3 DNA reads as TGTGCCAGCAGCGCCGCCGGGACAGGGAGGCCAGATACGCAGTATTTT. It encodes CASSAAGTGRPDTQYF.

This clone occurred a few times. CDR3 loop: CASSLGQASRYGYTF. CDR3 in DNA: TGTGCCAGCAGCCTCGGACAGGCCTCTCGATATGGCTACACCTTC. This chain connects TRBV7-2 to TRBJ1-2, with 7 bases aligning to TRBD1. This CDR3 has 15 amino acids. CDR1 is SGHTA, CDR2 FQGNSA, per germline. Trimming cost V 5 bases and J 5 bases; bases outside gene matches: 11.

The chain employs TRBV10-3 and TRBJ1-4; weak D call: TRBD1 (6 bases). Per the germline V gene, CDR1 is ENHRY and CDR2 is SYGVKD. Trimming left V 3 bases short and J 8 bases short, with 10 bases between. The CDR3 consists of 13 residues. The CDR3 here is CAISDTGSEKLFF. CDR3 in DNA: TGTGCCATCAGTGATACAGGGTCCGAAAAACTGTTTTTT.

The gene calls are TRBV6-5 and TRBJ1-1; 8 positions agree with TRBD1. J lost 6 bases, V lost 6 bases, and 9 bases had no gene match. Germline V CDR1 and CDR2: MNHEY, SVGAGI. This CDR3 spans 14 amino acids. The CDR3 sequence is CASRQPDRDSEAFF. CDR3 coding DNA: TGTGCCAGCAGACAACCGGACAGGGATTCTGAAGCTTTCTTT.

The rearrangement links TRBV19 to TRBJ2-1, with TRBD1 identical over 10 bases. CDR1 LNHDA and CDR2 SQIVND come from the germline V gene (reference sequence). The CDR3 has 15 residues. V lost 6 bases, J lost 7 bases, and 9 bases stayed unmatched. The CDR3 loop reads CASSPRDRGGNEQFF. In DNA, the CDR3 is TGTGCCAGTAGCCCCCGGGACAGGGGTGGTAATGAGCAGTTCTTC.